A selection of T cell receptor beta chains follows, all from one sample in a study of T cell repertoires in cytomegalovirus infection. MiXCR, run by TCRdb on the reads, gives a single entry per CDR3 protein. The profile shows around 710,000 distinct CDR3 sequences, 25% to 30% of them singletons. These TCRs are of unknown antigen specificity. The sample in question was cultured CD8+ T cells from PBMCs, obtained from culture after CMV antigen stimulation. All receptors derive from a human donor in good health (CMV status not recorded). Some clones in this sample may be carry-over from other donors' samples. Both conserved end residues are part of each CDR3. A D gene is named only where the DNA matches it firmly. Expanded clones get a size class; other rows say once, few or many, or leave the size out.

J	size	D	V	CDR3	DNA
TRBJ1-1	NA	NA	TRBV7-2	CASSPPPEGAFF	TGTGCCAGCAGCCCCCCCCCGGAGGGAGCTTTCTTT
TRBJ1-2	NA	NA	TRBV7-9	CASSLVNRAGYGYTF	TGTGCCAGCAGCTTAGTCAACCGGGCGGGATATGGCTACACCTTC
TRBJ1-5	NA	NA	TRBV7-9	CASSLDVERDQPQHF	TGTGCCAGCAGCTTAGATGTGGAGAGAGATCAGCCCCAGCATTTT
TRBJ2-2	NA	TRBD1	TRBV27	CASKLQGYTGELFF	TGTGCCAGCAAGTTACAGGGGTACACCGGGGAGCTGTTTTTT
TRBJ2-1	many	NA	TRBV7-2	CASSLRGPPGHEQFF	TGTGCCAGCAGCTTAAGGGGACCGCCGGGCCATGAGCAGTTCTTC
TRBJ2-2	few	TRBD2	TRBV5-4	CASSLAPGLAGLVGGELFF	TGTGCCAGCAGCTTGGCCCCTGGACTAGCGGGGCTGGTTGGCGGGGAGCTGTTTTTT
TRBJ1-1	NA	NA	TRBV5-1	CASAAGRPNTEAFF	TGCGCCAGCGCTGCGGGGCGGCCGAACACTGAAGCTTTCTTT
TRBJ1-1	many	NA	TRBV7-2	CASSLTYHGTNTEAFF	TGTGCCAGCAGCTTAACTTACCACGGAACGAACACTGAAGCTTTCTTT
TRBJ1-2	few	NA	TRBV10-3	CAISESGVNYGYTF	TGTGCCATCAGTGAGTCAGGCGTTAACTATGGCTACACCTTC
TRBJ1-1	few	NA	TRBV19	CASSISRPNTEAFF	TGTGCCAGTAGTATATCCCGACCGAACACTGAAGCTTTCTTT
TRBJ1-1	many	NA	TRBV27	CASSLLGANTEAFF	TGTGCCAGCAGCCTATTAGGAGCTAACACTGAAGCTTTCTTT
TRBJ1-4	NA	TRBD1	TRBV20-1	CSATTTGGVEKLFF	TGCAGTGCTACGACGACAGGGGGCGTTGAAAAACTGTTTTTT
TRBJ1-2	few	NA	TRBV25-1	CASSDPQTNYGYTF	TGTGCCAGCAGTGACCCCCAGACTAACTATGGCTACACCTTC
TRBJ2-2	NA	TRBD2	TRBV6-6	CASSYSRAGAGELFF	TGTGCCAGCAGTTACTCGAGGGCGGGGGCCGGGGAGCTGTTTTTT
TRBJ1-2	few	NA	TRBV4-1	CASSQDQAGQIYGYTF	TGCGCCAGCAGCCAAGATCAAGCCGGACAGATTTATGGCTACACCTTC
TRBJ2-1	few	NA	TRBV7-9	CASSPHGAGSSYNEQFF	TGTGCCAGCAGCCCCCACGGGGCAGGGAGCTCCTACAATGAGCAGTTCTTC
TRBJ2-5	NA	NA	TRBV6-6	CASSLLRETDRPWETQYF	TGTGCCAGCAGCCTCCTCCGAGAGACGGACAGACCTTGGGAGACCCAGTACTTC
TRBJ2-5	NA	NA	TRBV2	CASTPAPETQYF	TGTGCCAGCACCCCTGCCCCGGAGACCCAGTACTTC
TRBJ2-1	NA	NA	TRBV13	CASSFQDEQFF	TGTGCCAGCAGCTTTCAGGACGAGCAGTTCTTC
TRBJ2-2	NA	NA	TRBV2	CASSVGTPTDELFF	TGTGCCAGCAGTGTGGGGACTCCAACTGATGAGCTGTTTTTT
TRBJ1-1	NA	TRBD1	TRBV19	CASSTGNRGSTEAFF	TGTGCCAGTAGTACCGGAAACAGGGGCTCGACTGAAGCTTTCTTT
TRBJ1-1	NA	TRBD1	TRBV14	CASSQGPTGAFTEAFF	TGTGCCAGCAGCCAAGGCCCAACAGGGGCCTTCACTGAAGCTTTCTTT
TRBJ1-1	NA	NA	TRBV5-1	CASSSRQLSEDTEAFF	TGCGCCAGCAGCTCCCGACAACTCTCAGAGGACACTGAAGCTTTCTTT
TRBJ1-2	NA	NA	TRBV10-3	CAISEWTSWDTQPGYTF	TGTGCCATCAGTGAGTGGACGTCATGGGACACTCAACCTGGCTACACCTTC
TRBJ1-2	few	NA	TRBV27	CASSSPQYGYTF	TGTGCCAGCAGTTCCCCACAGTACGGCTACACCTTC
TRBJ1-2	NA	NA	TRBV2	CASSEGGPFYGYTF	TGTGCCAGCAGTGAGGGGGGACCGTTCTATGGCTACACCTTC
TRBJ2-4	few	TRBD1	TRBV4-3	CASSQDLPGGINIQYF	TGCGCCAGCAGCCAAGATCTTCCAGGGGGCATAAACATTCAGTACTTC
TRBJ2-1	NA	TRBD1	TRBV10-3	CAINPGQGARNEQFF	TGTGCCATCAACCCAGGACAGGGGGCGAGGAATGAGCAGTTCTTC